The present T cell receptor beta chain was sequenced within a study of T cells in Graves' hyperthyroidism and ophthalmopathy. Authors of the study amplified TCR beta CDR3 regions from RNA transcripts. When the TCR CDR3 underwent first-round RT-PCR, the HTBI primer set was used. TCRdb independently ran MiXCR on the multiplex PCR reads; one entry per CDR3 protein. Among 730,000 or so distinct CDR3 sequences listed, 18% were seen once. The CDR3 contains 18 residues. Germline V gene data show CDR1 as LGHDT and CDR2 as YNNKEL (reference sequence). V was trimmed by 3 bases and J by 4 bases, leaving 22 bases between them. Diagnoses rested on clinical symptoms, serum thyroxine and TRAb, thyroid ultrasound and orbital computed tomography.

The origin of this receptor is a woman in her 50s with Graves' hyperthyroidism that later progressed to Graves' ophthalmopathy. Sequenced material: blood. This chain links TRBV3-1 with TRBJ2-1; no definite D call. CDR3 amino acids: CASSHPSGPREGYNEQFF. CDR3 nucleotide sequence: TGTGCCAGCAGCCATCCCTCCGGGCCAAGGGAAGGATACAATGAGCAGTTCTTC.